This TCR beta chain came from a study of graft-versus-host responses after intestinal transplantation. Study-level information: Anti-thymocyte globulin induction preceded approximately three years of tacrolimus and steroid maintenance in all recipients. Study findings and constraints: Recipient marrow contained GvH clones, some of which appeared first in ileum or blood. Among circulating GvH clones, peak levels were associated with early post-transplant declines in HvG clones.

The CDR3 totals 17 residues. The V segment lost 3 bases and the J segment 6 bases; nucleotides outside the gene matches: 12. Germline CDR1 is SGHAT and CDR2 is FQNNGV. Profiled with immunoSEQ multiplex PCR; TCRdb holds only in-frame clones, not every one. Of some 77,000 clones in the sample, around 92% are singletons; the top ten hold approximately 0.7%. Of note for this clone: The antigen is undetermined.

The sequence came from a human patient who received an intestinal transplant, so some T cells may come from the graft donor. The chain links TRBV11-2 to TRBJ2-1, with 9 bases aligning to TRBD2. Material: PBMCs, obtained 98 days after intestinal transplantation. The CDR3 DNA sequence: TGTGCCAGCAGCTTCGCCCAACTAGCGGGTAGCTTCAATGAGCAGTTCTTC. As protein: CASSFAQLAGSFNEQFF. The full variable domain, completed using reference TRBV11-2 and TRBJ2-1, is EAGVAQSPRYKIIEKRQSVAFWCNPISGHATLYWYQQILGQGPKLLIQFQNNGVVDDSQLPKDRFSAERLKGVDSTLKIQPAKLEDSAVYLCASSFAQLAGSFNEQFFGPGTRLTVL.